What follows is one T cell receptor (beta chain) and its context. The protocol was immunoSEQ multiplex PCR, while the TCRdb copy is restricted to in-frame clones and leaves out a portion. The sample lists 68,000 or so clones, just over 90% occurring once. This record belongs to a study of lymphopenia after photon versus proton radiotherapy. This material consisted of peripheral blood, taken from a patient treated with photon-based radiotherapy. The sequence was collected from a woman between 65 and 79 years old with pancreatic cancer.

The chain's CDR3 is CASSLLALGNIQYF. DNA for the CDR3: TGTGCCAGCAGTTTATTGGCGCTTGGGAACATTCAGTACTTC. The chain recombines TRBV27 with TRBJ2-4, with D unresolved. This CDR3 comprises 14 residues. The germline V and J ends were trimmed by 1 base and 7 bases, with 11 bases remaining between them. The V gene's germline CDR1 is MNHEY and CDR2 SMNVEV (reference sequence).